This T cell receptor (beta chain) was recorded in a study of T cells in women clearing cervical HPV infection. Study-level background: Controls were women whose single incident HPV16 infection cleared within 12 months without precancer or cancer.

Sequenced by immunoSEQ multiplex PCR; TCRdb stores in-frame clones only, minus some. The sample has more than 25,000 clones. The specimen sequenced was blood buffy coat. This sequence was found in a woman between 18 and 69 years old with a cervical HPV16 infection that either progressed to CIN3+ or cleared (not recorded which).

CDR3 residues: CASSPGYLPYETQYF. Incomplete CDR3 DNA: TGTGCCAGCAGCCCCGGGTACCTGCCTTATGAGACG. V is TRBV7-2 and J is TRBJ2-3; D is unresolved. The read is 3 residues too short to cover the CDR3 end, so that end is filled in from the germline J gene. The CDR3 is made up of 15 amino acids. Looked up from germline, CDR1 is SGHTA and CDR2 is FQGNSA.